This T cell receptor (beta chain) was found in a study of CD8+ T cells in alopecia areata. Study details: Patients received oral tofacitinib, 5 to 10 mg twice daily, for moderate-to-severe alopecia areata.

In the case of this clone: Its target is not known. Other DNA sequences in this specimen translate into the identical CDR3.

Treatment: oral pan-JAK inhibitor, 5-10 mg twice daily. Collection of lesional scalp punch biopsies and peripheral blood was performed in alopecia areata patients. Extraction of RNA preceded its reverse transcription into cDNA, which served as the sequencing template. Data came from immunoSEQ multiplex PCR; TCRdb stores just in-frame clones and leaves some out. Here the sample spans some 96,000 clones, more than 55% being singletons. Study-level findings and limits: Sharing of TCR sequences between patients (possibly for HLA-related reasons) was less clear than in mice. Scalp sample sequencing also detects resident alphabeta T cells of normal skin.

The germline gives CDR1 SGDLS, CDR2 YYNGEE. V lost 4 bases, J lost 2 bases, and 13 bases lay in between. The CDR3 has 14 amino acids. The rearrangement uses TRBV9 and TRBJ2-7; tentative D call: TRBD2 (6 bases). The specimen was CD8+ T cells sorted from blood, collected at week 4, from a patient treated with tofacitinib. This receptor was taken from a human donor with alopecia areata. The DNA of the CDR3 is TGTGCCAGCAGCCCAGGGACGGGGGCCTACGAGCAGTACTTC. This gives the protein CASSPGTGAYEQYF.